This entry features one TCR beta chain sequence. The antigen remains unidentified. At the DNA level, this CDR3 is encoded by other sequences in the same sample as well. With V trimmed by 3 bases and J by 5 bases, 7 bases remained unmatched. CDR3 size: 17 residues. The germline gives CDR1 SGHVS, CDR2 FQNEAQ. The PCR used 60 Vbeta and 13 Jbeta primers. Clones were sequenced by immunoSEQ multiplex PCR, and TCRdb holds only the in-frame ones, with some missing. The table shows approximately 160,000 clones, with over 70% occurring only once. These data belong to a study of cytomegalovirus exposure and HLA in healthy donors. Background on the study: Earlier sequencing of 150 million to 200 million T cells yielded fewer than 140 million unique TCR beta sequences. Study-wide results and limits: V- and J-gene trimming in TCR beta was tied to a missense DCLRE1C variant by an analysis performed later.

Material for sequencing was PBMCs. The chain recombines TRBV7-8 with TRBJ2-5; 15 positions match TRBD2. The TCR originated in a male donor in good health and CMV-seropositive. The CDR3 coding sequence is TGTGCCAGCAGCTTCAGCGGACTAGCGGGGGGGTGGGAGACCCAGTACTTC. This sequence encodes CASSFSGLAGGWETQYF.